This TCR beta chain was sequenced for a study of T cell repertoires in cytomegalovirus infection. Study summary: Public signatures in TCR beta pointed to CMV infection and matching HLA type. Study results and limitations: HLA-C-restricted TCR beta clonotypes specific for CMV led the ex vivo response. The cumulative frequency of public TCR beta families distinguished individuals who carried CMV together with the relevant HLA.

TCRdb re-derived calls from the reads in MiXCR, one entry per CDR3 protein. The repertoire holds a few hundred thousand distinct CDR3 sequences, with about a sixth as singletons. Germline CDR1 reads SEHNR; CDR2 reads FQNEAQ (reference sequence). The CDR3 extends over 14 amino acids. The V end lost 4 bases, the J end lost 1 base, and 10 bases lay between the germline ends. As regards this clonotype: Its antigen is still unknown.

The chain joins TRBV7-9 to TRBJ1-1; no firm D call. The clonotype originates from a human donor in good health (CMV status not recorded). Some clones in this sample may be carry-over from other donors' samples. Sequencing used PBMCs. Here the CDR3 reads CASSSYRANTEAFF. The CDR3 DNA follows: TGTGCCAGCAGCTCATACCGGGCGAACACTGAAGCTTTCTTT.